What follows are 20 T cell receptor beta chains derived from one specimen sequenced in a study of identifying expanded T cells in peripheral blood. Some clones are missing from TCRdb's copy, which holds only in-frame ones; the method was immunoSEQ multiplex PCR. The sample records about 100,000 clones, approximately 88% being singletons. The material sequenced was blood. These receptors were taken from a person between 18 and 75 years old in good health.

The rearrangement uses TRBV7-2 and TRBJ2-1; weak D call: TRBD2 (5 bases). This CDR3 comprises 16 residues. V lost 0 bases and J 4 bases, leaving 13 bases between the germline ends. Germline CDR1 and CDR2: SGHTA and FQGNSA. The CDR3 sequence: CASSLALYTGYNEQFF. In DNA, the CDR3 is TGTGCCAGCAGCTTAGCGCTCTATACGGGGTACAATGAGCAGTTCTTC. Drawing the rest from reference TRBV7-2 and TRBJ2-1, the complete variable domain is GAGVSQSPSNKVTEKGKDVELRCDPISGHTALYWYRQSLGQGLEFLIYFQGNSAPDKSGLPSDRFSAERTGGSVSTLTIQRTQQEDSAVYLCASSLALYTGYNEQFFGPGTRLTVL.

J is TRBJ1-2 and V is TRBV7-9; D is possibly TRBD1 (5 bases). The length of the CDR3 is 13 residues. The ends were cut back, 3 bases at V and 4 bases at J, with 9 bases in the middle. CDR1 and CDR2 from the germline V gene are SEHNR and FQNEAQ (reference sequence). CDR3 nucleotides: TGTGCCAGCAGCTTGGGACTGAGCTATGGCTACACCTTC. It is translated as CASSLGLSYGYTF. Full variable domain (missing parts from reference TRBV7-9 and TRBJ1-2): DTGVSQNPRHKITKRGQNVTFRCDPISEHNRLYWYRQTLGQGPEFLTYFQNEAQLEKSRLLSDRFSAERPKGSFSTLEIQRTEQGDSAMYLCASSLGLSYGYTFGSGTRLTVV.

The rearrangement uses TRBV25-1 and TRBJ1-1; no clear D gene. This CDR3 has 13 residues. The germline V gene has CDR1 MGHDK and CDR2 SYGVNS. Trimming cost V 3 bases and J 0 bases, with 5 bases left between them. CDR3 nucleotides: TGTGCCAGCAGTGACGCGGTGAACACTGAAGCTTTCTTT. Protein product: CASSDAVNTEAFF.

The CDR3 loop is CASRRQMNTEAFF. CDR3 coding DNA: TGTGCCAGCAGGAGACAAATGAACACTGAAGCTTTCTTT. The chain employs TRBV6-1 and TRBJ1-1; the D is unclear. This CDR3 has 13 residues. Germline V gives CDR1 MNHNS, CDR2 SASEGT. Trimming shortened V by 6 bases and J by 0 bases, and 8 bases separated the two germline ends.

The CDR3 protein is CASSLSSGGNTEAFF. In DNA, the CDR3 is TGTGCCAGCAGCTTAAGTTCAGGGGGGAACACTGAAGCTTTCTTT. The chain uses TRBV11-3 and TRBJ1-1; 7 bases agree with TRBD1. The CDR3 contains 15 residues. V lost 2 bases to trimming and J lost 1 base; unmatched junction nucleotides: 4. Germline assignment: CDR1 SGHNT and CDR2 YENEEA.

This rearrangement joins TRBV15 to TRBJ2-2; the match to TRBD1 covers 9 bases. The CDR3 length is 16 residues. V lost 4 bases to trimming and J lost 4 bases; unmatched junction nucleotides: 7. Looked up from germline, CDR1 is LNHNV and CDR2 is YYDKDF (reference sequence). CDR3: CATSNTGTGFTGELFF. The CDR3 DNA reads TGTGCCACCAGCAATACCGGGACAGGGTTCACCGGGGAGCTGTTTTTT.

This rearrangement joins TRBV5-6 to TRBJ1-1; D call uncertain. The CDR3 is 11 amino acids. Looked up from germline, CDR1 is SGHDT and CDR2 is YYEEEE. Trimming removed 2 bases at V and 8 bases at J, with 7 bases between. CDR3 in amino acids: CASSFLMEAFF. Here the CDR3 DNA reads TGTGCCAGCAGCTTCCTGATGGAAGCTTTCTTT.

The CDR3 region is CASSDRARSGNTIYF. The CDR3 DNA reads TGTGCCAGCAGTGATAGGGCTCGGTCTGGAAACACCATATATTTT. This chain uses TRBV2 with TRBJ1-3; unclear D gene. There are 15 residues in the CDR3. Trimming stripped 3 bases from V and 1 base from J, with 10 bases between. Germline V CDR1 and CDR2: SNHLY, FYNNEI.

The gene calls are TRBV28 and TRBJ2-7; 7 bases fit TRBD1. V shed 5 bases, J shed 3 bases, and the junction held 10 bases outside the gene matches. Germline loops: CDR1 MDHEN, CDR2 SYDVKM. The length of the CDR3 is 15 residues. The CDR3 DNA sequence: TGTGCCAGCAGTGGGTCCGGGACAGCTCACTACGAGCAGTACTTC. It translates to CASSGSGTAHYEQYF.

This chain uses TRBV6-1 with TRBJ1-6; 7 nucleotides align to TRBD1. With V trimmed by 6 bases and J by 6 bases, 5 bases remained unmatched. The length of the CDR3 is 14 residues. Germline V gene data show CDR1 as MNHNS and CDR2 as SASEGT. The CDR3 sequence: CASSPDRVNSPLHF. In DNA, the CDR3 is TGTGCCAGCAGCCCCGACAGGGTTAATTCACCCCTCCACTTT.

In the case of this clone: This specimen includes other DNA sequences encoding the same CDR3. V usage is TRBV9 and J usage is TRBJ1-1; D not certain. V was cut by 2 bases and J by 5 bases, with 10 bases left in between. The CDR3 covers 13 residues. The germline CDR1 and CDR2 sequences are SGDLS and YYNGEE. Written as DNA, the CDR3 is TGTGCCAGCAGCGTTGTATCGGGGACTGAAGCTTTCTTT. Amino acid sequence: CASSVVSGTEAFF.

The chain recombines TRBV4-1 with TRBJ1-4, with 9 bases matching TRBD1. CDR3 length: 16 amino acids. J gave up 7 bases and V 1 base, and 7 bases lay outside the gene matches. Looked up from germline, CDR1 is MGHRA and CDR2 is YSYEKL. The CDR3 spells CASSQVAGQGTEKLFF. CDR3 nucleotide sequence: TGCGCCAGCAGCCAAGTCGCGGGACAGGGAACTGAAAAACTGTTTTTT.

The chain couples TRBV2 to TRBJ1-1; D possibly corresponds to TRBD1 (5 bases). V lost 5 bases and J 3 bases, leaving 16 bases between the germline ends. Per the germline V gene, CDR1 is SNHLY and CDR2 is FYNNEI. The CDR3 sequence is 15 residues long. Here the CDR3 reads CASSRGLMGDTEAFF. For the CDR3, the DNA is TGTGCCAGCAGTCGGGGACTCATGGGGGACACTGAAGCTTTCTTT.

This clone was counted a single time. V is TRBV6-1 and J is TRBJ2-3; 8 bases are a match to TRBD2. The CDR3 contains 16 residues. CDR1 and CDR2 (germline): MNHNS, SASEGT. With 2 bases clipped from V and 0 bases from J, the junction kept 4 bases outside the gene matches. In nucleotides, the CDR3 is TGTGCCAGCAGTGAACCGGGGGGGCCTAGCACAGATACGCAGTATTTT. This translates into CASSEPGGPSTDTQYF.

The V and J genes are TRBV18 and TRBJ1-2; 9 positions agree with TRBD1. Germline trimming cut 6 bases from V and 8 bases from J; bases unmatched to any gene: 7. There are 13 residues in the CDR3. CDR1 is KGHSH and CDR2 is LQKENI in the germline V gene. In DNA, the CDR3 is TGTGCCAGCTCGTCGGGACAGGGCAGGGGCTACACCTTC. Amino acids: CASSSGQGRGYTF.

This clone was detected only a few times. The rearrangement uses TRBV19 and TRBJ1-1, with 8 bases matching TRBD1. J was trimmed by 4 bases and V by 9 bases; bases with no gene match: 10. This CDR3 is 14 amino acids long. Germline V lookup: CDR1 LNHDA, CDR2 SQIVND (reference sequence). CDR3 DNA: TGTGCCAGCAGAAGACAGGGGTCCGCCACTGAAGCTTTCTTT. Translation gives CASRRQGSATEAFF.

The CDR3: CASSSGHGLPEAFF. The CDR3 DNA is TGCGCCAGCAGCTCGGGACACGGACTACCTGAAGCTTTCTTT. V usage is TRBV5-1 and J usage is TRBJ1-1; the D gene is possibly TRBD1 (6 bases). Between the trimmed V and J ends, which lost 3 bases and 6 bases, there was a span of 15 bases. The CDR3 totals 14 residues. In germline, CDR1 is SGHRS, CDR2 YFSETQ.

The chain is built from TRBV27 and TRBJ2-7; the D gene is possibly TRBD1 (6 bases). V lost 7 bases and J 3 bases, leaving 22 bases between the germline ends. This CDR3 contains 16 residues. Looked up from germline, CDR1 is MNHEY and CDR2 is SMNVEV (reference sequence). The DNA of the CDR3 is TGTGCCAGCAAATTCGTGGGGGCTAAGCTGGGCTACGAGCAGTACTTC. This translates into CASKFVGAKLGYEQYF.

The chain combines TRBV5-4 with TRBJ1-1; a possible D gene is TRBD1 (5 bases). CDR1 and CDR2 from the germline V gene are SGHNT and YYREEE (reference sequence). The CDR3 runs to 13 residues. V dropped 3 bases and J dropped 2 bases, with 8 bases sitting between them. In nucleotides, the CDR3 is TGTGCCAGCAGCTCGGGACCCAACACTGAAGCTTTCTTT. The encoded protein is CASSSGPNTEAFF.

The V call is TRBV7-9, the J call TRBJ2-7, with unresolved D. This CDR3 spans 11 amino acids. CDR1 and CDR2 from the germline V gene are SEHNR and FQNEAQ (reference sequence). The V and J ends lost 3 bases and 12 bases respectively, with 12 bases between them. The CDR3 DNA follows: TGTGCCAGCAGCTTCGGTCCACTTACGTACTTC. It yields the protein CASSFGPLTYF.